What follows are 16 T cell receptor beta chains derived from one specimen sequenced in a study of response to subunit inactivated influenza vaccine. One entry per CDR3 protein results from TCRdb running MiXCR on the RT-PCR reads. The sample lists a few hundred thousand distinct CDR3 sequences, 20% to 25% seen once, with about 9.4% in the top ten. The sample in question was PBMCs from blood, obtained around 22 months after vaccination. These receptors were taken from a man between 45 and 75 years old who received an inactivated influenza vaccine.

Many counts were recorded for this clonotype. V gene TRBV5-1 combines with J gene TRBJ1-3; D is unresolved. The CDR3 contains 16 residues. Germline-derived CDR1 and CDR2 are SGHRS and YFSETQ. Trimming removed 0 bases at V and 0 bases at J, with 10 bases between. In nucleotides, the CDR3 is TGCGCCAGCAGCTTGGAACAGACACCCTCTGGAAACACCATATATTTT. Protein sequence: CASSLEQTPSGNTIYF.

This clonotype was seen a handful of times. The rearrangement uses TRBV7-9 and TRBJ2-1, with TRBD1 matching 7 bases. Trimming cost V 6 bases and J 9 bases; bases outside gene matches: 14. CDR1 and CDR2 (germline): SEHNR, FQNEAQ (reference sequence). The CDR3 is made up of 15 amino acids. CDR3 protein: CASSRQQGVIGEQFF. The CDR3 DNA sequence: TGTGCCAGCAGTCGACAGCAGGGGGTAATCGGTGAGCAGTTCTTC.

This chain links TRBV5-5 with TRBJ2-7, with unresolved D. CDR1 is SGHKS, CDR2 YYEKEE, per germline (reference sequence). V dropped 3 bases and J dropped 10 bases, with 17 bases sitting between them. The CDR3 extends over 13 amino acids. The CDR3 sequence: CASSYLGAVSQYF. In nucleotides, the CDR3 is TGTGCCAGCAGCTACCTGGGTGCGGTGAGTCAGTACTTC.

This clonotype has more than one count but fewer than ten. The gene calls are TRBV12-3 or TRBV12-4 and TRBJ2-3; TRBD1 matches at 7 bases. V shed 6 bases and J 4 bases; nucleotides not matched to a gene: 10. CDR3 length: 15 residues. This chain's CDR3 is CASRTLDRVADTQYF. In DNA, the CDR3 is TGTGCCAGCAGAACCCTTGACAGGGTCGCAGATACGCAGTATTTT.

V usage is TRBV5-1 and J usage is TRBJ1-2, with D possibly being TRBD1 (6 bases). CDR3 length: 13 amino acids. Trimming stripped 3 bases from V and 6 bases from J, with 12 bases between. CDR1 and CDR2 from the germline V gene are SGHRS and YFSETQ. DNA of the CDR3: TGCGCCAGCAGCTCCCTTTACAGGGATGGCTACACCTTC. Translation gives CASSSLYRDGYTF.

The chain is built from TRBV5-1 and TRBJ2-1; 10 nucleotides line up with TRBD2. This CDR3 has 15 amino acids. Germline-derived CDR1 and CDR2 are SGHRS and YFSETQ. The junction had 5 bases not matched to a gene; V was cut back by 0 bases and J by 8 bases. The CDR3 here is CASSLGLAGVYEQFF. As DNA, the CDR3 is TGCGCCAGCAGCTTGGGCCTAGCGGGAGTCTATGAGCAGTTCTTC.

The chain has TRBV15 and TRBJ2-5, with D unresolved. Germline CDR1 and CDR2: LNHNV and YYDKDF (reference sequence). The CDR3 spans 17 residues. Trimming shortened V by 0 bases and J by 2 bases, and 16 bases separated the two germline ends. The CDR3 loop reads CATSRDVIVGTQETQYF. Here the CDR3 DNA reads TGTGCCACCAGCAGAGATGTGATAGTCGGAACGCAAGAGACCCAGTACTTC.

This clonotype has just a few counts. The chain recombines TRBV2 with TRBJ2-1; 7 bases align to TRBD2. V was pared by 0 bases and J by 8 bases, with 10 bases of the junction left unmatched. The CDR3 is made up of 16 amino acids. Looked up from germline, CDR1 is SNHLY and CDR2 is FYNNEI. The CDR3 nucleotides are TGTGCCAGCAGTGAAGCAGCGGGAAGGAGCGGAGATGAGCAGTTCTTC. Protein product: CASSEAAGRSGDEQFF. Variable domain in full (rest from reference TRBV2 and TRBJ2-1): EPEVTQTPSHQVTQMGQEVILRCVPISNHLYFYWYRQILGQKVEFLVSFYNNEISEKSEIFDDQFSVERPDGSNFTLKIRSTKLEDSAMYFCASSEAAGRSGDEQFFGPGTRLTVL.

The DNA of the CDR3 is TGCAGTGCTCCGATCGGGACAGCTAATTCACCCCTCCACTTT. It is translated as CSAPIGTANSPLHF. This chain links TRBV20-1 with TRBJ1-6, with 7 bases aligning to TRBD1. V lost 5 bases to trimming and J lost 6 bases; unmatched junction nucleotides: 7. The CDR3 is 14 amino acids. Looked up from germline, CDR1 is DFQATT and CDR2 is SNEGSKA (reference sequence).

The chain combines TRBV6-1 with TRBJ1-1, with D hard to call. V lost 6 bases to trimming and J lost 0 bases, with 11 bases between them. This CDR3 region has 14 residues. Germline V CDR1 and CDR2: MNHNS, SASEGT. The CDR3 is CASSVGILNTEAFF. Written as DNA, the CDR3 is TGTGCCAGCAGCGTAGGTATCTTGAACACTGAAGCTTTCTTT.

This CDR3 reads CASKGQGNQPQHF. CDR3 DNA sequence: TGCGCCAGCAAAGGACAGGGCAATCAGCCCCAGCATTTT. The V and J genes are TRBV10-2 and TRBJ1-5; TRBD1 matches at 7 bases. Germline CDR1 reads WSHSY; CDR2 reads SAAADI. There are 13 residues in the CDR3. V shed 7 bases, J shed 2 bases, and the junction held 2 bases outside the gene matches.

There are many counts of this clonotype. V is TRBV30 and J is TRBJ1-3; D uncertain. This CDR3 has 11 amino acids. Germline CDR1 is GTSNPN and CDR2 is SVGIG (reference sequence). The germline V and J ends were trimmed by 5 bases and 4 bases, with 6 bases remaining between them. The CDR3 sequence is CAWGPGNTIYF. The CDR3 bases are TGTGCCTGGGGGCCCGGAAACACCATATATTTT.

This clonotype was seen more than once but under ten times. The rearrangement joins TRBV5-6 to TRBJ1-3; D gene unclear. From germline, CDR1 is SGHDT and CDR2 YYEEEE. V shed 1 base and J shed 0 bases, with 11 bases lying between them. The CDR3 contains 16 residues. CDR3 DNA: TGTGCCAGCAGCTTGAGCCTGATGAGCTCTGGAAACACCATATATTTT. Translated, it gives CASSLSLMSSGNTIYF.

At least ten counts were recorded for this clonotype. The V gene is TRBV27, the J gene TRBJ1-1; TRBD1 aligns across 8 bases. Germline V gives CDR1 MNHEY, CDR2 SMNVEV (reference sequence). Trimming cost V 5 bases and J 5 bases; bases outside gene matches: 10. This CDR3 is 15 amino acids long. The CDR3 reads CASSRTGGGWTEAFF. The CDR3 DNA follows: TGTGCCAGCAGTCGTACAGGGGGGGGTTGGACTGAAGCTTTCTTT.

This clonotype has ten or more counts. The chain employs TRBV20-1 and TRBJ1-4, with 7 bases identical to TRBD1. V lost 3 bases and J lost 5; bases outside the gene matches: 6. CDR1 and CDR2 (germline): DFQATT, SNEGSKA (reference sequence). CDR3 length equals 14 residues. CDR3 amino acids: CSASPATGNEKLFF. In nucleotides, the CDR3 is TGCAGTGCTAGCCCTGCGACAGGGAATGAAAAACTGTTTTTT.

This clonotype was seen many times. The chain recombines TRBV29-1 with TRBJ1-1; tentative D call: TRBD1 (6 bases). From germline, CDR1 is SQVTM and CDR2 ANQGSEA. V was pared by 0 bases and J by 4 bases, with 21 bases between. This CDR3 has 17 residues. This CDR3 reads CSVEDPGTTRPGTEAFF. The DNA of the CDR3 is TGCAGCGTTGAAGATCCCGGGACAACCAGACCAGGCACTGAAGCTTTCTTT.